These 13 T cell receptor beta chains share one sample of origin, sequenced in a study of regulatory T cells in long-lasting Graves disease. Noted time point: persistent/refractory GD, antithyroid drugs over 5 years with positive TRAb. Construction of the TCR library relied on RNA isolated from PBMCs. Arm-PCR with iRepertoire HTBI primers amplified the CDR3 regions for these TCR beta libraries. Via MiXCR, TCRdb re-called the multiplex PCR reads, giving one row per CDR3 protein. Of roughly 500,000 distinct CDR3 sequences listed, roughly 21% are singletons. Material: peripheral blood mononuclear cells (PBMCs), obtained when the disease was refractory, from a patient treated with antithyroid drugs. Every receptor here comes from a female donor with Graves disease.

This clonotype was seen a handful of times. This chain joins TRBV4-1 and TRBJ2-4; no reliable D call. CDR3 length: 15 amino acids. V lost 1 base and J 1 base, leaving 8 bases between the germline ends. Germline CDR1 and CDR2: MGHRA and YSYEKL. CDR3 residues: CASSQGPTAKNIQYF. The CDR3 DNA is TGCGCCAGCAGCCAAGGTCCAACGGCCAAAAACATTCAGTACTTC.

This clonotype showed up many times. The chain employs TRBV12-3 or TRBV12-4 and TRBJ2-7; perhaps TRBD1 as D (5 bases). Between the trimmed V and J ends, which lost 2 bases and 1 base, there was a span of 15 bases. There are 16 residues in the CDR3. CDR3 loop: CASSLSQGILSYEQYF. CDR3 nucleotides: TGTGCCAGCAGTTTAAGCCAGGGCATTCTTTCCTACGAGCAGTACTTC.

The chain couples TRBV9 to TRBJ2-7; 10 nucleotides line up with TRBD1. There are 15 residues in the CDR3. Trimming at V came to 3 bases and at J to 3 bases, leaving 6 bases not matched to a gene. Germline V lookup: CDR1 SGDLS, CDR2 YYNGEE. CDR3 coding DNA: TGTGCCAGCAGCGGAGGACAGGGGGGGAACTACGAGCAGTACTTC. Its translation is CASSGGQGGNYEQYF.

This clonotype was seen ten or more times. This sequence joins TRBV5-4 and TRBJ2-7; a weak D match, TRBD1 (6 bases). V lost 1 base and J lost 4, with 9 bases in between. This CDR3 region has 13 residues. Looked up from germline, CDR1 is SGHNT and CDR2 is YYREEE (reference sequence). The CDR3 sequence is CASSLQGLYEQYF. CDR3 DNA sequence: TGTGCCAGCAGCTTGCAGGGGCTGTACGAGCAGTACTTC.

This clonotype was counted a few times. V gene TRBV28 combines with J gene TRBJ2-1; D remains ambiguous. The CDR3 runs to 11 residues. The ends were cut back, 5 bases at V and 8 bases at J, with 7 bases in the middle. Germline assignment: CDR1 MDHEN and CDR2 SYDVKM. CDR3 region: CASSPSHEQFF. CDR3 DNA sequence: TGTGCCAGCAGTCCCTCCCATGAGCAGTTCTTC.

As regards this clonotype: An end of the junction does not agree with germline; a read error may underlie this. This sequence joins TRBV29-1 and TRBJ1-1; D is unclear. Germline V gives CDR1 SQVTM, CDR2 ANQGSEA. The CDR3 has 11 amino acids. The CDR3 loop is CSALKNTEASF. DNA of the CDR3: TGCAGCGCTCTTAAAAACACTGAAGCTTCCTTT.

This clonotype was seen a few times. The chain is built from TRBV20-1 and TRBJ2-7, with TRBD1 matching 10 bases. The CDR3 contains 16 residues. The germline CDR1 and CDR2 sequences are DFQATT and SNEGSKA (reference sequence). The J segment lost 2 bases and the V segment lost 0 bases, leaving 7 bases of the junction unmatched. CDR3 sequence (DNA): TGCAGTGCTAGAGATTGGGGACAGGGGAAGGCCTACGAGCAGTACTTC. This gives the protein CSARDWGQGKAYEQYF.

This clonotype was observed at least ten times. The gene calls are TRBV6-5 and TRBJ2-2, with D possibly matching TRBD2 (6 bases). Germline lookup yields CDR1 MNHEY and CDR2 SVGAGI. This CDR3 spans 16 amino acids. Trimming shortened V by 2 bases and J by 4 bases, and 14 bases separated the two germline ends. DNA for the CDR3: TGTGCCAGCAGTTACCCCCGACTAGGTTCCACCGGGGAGCTGTTTTTT. It codes for CASSYPRLGSTGELFF.

Only a few counts were recorded for this clonotype. The rearrangement links TRBV10-3 to TRBJ1-5; a weak D match, TRBD1 (6 bases). V was clipped by 3 bases and J by 7 bases, with 10 bases between them. Germline lookup yields CDR1 ENHRY and CDR2 SYGVKD. The CDR3 sequence is 13 residues long. The CDR3 DNA is TGTGCCATCAGTGAAGGGGGTTGGCAGCCCCAGCATTTT. This gives the protein CAISEGGWQPQHF.

The chain carries TRBV11-3 and TRBJ1-1; perhaps TRBD1 as D (5 bases). The germline V gene encodes CDR1 SGHNT and CDR2 YENEEA. The germline V and J ends were trimmed by 1 base and 6 bases, with 12 bases remaining between them. The CDR3 has 14 amino acids. Here the CDR3 DNA reads TGTGCCAGCAGCTTAGTATCAGGGACCTCTGAAGCTTTCTTT. It translates to CASSLVSGTSEAFF. Full variable domain (remainder filled in from reference TRBV11-3 and TRBJ1-1): EAGVVQSPRYKIIEKKQPVAFWCNPISGHNTLYWYLQNLGQGPELLIRYENEEAVDDSQLPKDRFSAERLKGVDSTLKIQPAELGDSAVYLCASSLVSGTSEAFFGQGTRLTVV.

The gene calls are TRBV19 and TRBJ1-5; the D is unclear. Germline CDR1 is LNHDA and CDR2 is SQIVND (reference sequence). Trimming removed 9 bases at V and 0 bases at J, with 15 bases between. The CDR3 is 15 residues long. The CDR3 here is CASSWTLYSNQPQHF. Written as DNA, the CDR3 is TGTGCCAGCTCGTGGACCCTCTATAGCAATCAGCCCCAGCATTTT.

This clonotype showed up many times. The V call is TRBV20-1, the J call TRBJ2-7, with 8 bases fitting TRBD2. The CDR3 extends over 15 amino acids. Germline CDR1 and CDR2: DFQATT and SNEGSKA (reference sequence). V trimming: 6 bases; J trimming: 0 bases; junction bases outside the gene matches: 10. As DNA, the CDR3 is TGCAGTGCCCTACCGGGGGGGGCCTTCTCCTACGAGCAGTACTTC. This translates into CSALPGGAFSYEQYF.

This clonotype was seen only a few times. The rearrangement uses TRBV9 and TRBJ2-7; D unclear. Germline V gene lookup returns CDR1 SGDLS and CDR2 YYNGEE. CDR3 length: 13 residues. The V end lost 3 bases, the J end lost 0 bases, and 7 bases lay between the germline ends. The CDR3 here is CASSDPTSYEQYF. The CDR3 DNA follows: TGTGCCAGCAGCGACCCGACCTCCTACGAGCAGTACTTC.